These 13 T cell receptor beta chains came from one sample sequenced in a study of cytomegalovirus exposure and HLA in healthy donors. Researchers ran the PCR with 60 Vbeta and 13 Jbeta primers. The method was immunoSEQ multiplex PCR; TCRdb's version includes in-frame clones alone and lacks a portion of them. Among about 180,000 clones listed, more than 70% were seen once. Sample: PBMCs. The origin of the receptors is a man aged 25-45 years in good health and CMV-seronegative.

The chain uses TRBV6-5 and TRBJ2-2, with 13 positions matching TRBD2. V shed 5 bases, J shed 7 bases, and the junction held 4 bases outside the gene matches. Germline V gene data show CDR1 as MNHEY and CDR2 as SVGAGI. The CDR3 is made up of 15 amino acids. The CDR3 sequence is CASSGLAGVNGELFF. The CDR3 DNA reads as TGTGCCAGCAGTGGACTAGCGGGAGTTAACGGGGAGCTGTTTTTT.

The chain couples TRBV6-1 to TRBJ1-5; D remains ambiguous. Trimming pared 2 bases from V and 0 bases from J, leaving 11 bases between. The CDR3 has 16 residues. CDR1 and CDR2 (germline): MNHNS, SASEGT. The CDR3 here is CASSELQTYSNQPQHF. The CDR3 DNA follows: TGTGCCAGCAGTGAATTACAGACGTATAGCAATCAGCCCCAGCATTTT.

The rearrangement joins TRBV6-1 to TRBJ1-5; D call uncertain. The CDR3 sequence is 13 residues long. Germline V gene sequence: CDR1 MNHNS, CDR2 SASEGT. Between the trimmed V and J ends, which lost 0 bases and 9 bases, there was a span of 9 bases. Written as DNA, the CDR3 is TGTGCCAGCAGTGAAGCGCGGAGTTGGCCCCAGCATTTT. Its protein product is CASSEARSWPQHF.

This chain links TRBV27 with TRBJ1-1; the match to TRBD1 covers 8 bases. After removal of 5 bases from V and 5 bases from J, the junction contained 4 bases not matched to a gene. CDR1 is MNHEY and CDR2 is SMNVEV in the germline V gene (reference sequence). The CDR3 extends over 13 amino acids. The CDR3 loop is CASSQRTGTEAFF. CDR3 bases: TGTGCCAGCAGTCAACGGACAGGGACTGAAGCTTTCTTT.

The rearrangement uses TRBV2 and TRBJ2-1, with D unclear. This CDR3 has 15 amino acids. Trimming removed 3 bases from V and 4 bases from J, with 13 bases in between. Germline V gene sequence: CDR1 SNHLY, CDR2 FYNNEI. Written as DNA, the CDR3 is TGTGCCAGCAGTGAGTATAGAGCCCCGTACAATGAGCAGTTCTTC. Protein sequence: CASSEYRAPYNEQFF.

There are a few counts of this clone. This sequence joins TRBV11-3 and TRBJ2-7, with a possible D match to TRBD1 (6 bases). Germline CDR1 reads SGHNT; CDR2 reads YENEEA. The CDR3 covers 14 residues. V gave up 5 bases and J gave up 2 bases, with 13 bases separating them. CDR3 sequence reads: CASSARTATYEQYF. The DNA of the CDR3 is TGTGCCAGCAGCGCCCGGACAGCCACCTACGAGCAGTACTTC.

The chain couples TRBV21-1 to TRBJ1-1; the table's D call of TRBD1 was not tested on the DNA. TRBV21-1 is tagged as a pseudogene. The length of the CDR3 is 14 residues. The CDR3 spells CASSKDDRQVEAFF. In DNA form, the CDR3 reads TGTGCCAGCAGCAAAGATGACAGGCAAGTTGAAGCTTTCTTT.

This sequence joins TRBV6-6 and TRBJ1-3; D is uncertain. The germline V and J ends were trimmed by 6 bases and 0 bases, with 6 bases remaining between them. This CDR3 contains 13 residues. Germline loops: CDR1 MNHNY, CDR2 SVGAGI (reference sequence). The CDR3 sequence: CASRRPSGNTIYF. The CDR3 DNA reads TGTGCCAGCAGGCGCCCCTCTGGAAACACCATATATTTT.

CDR3 loop: CASSLGHTSSYNSPLHF. The CDR3 DNA sequence: TGTGCCAGCAGTTTGGGACACACAAGCTCCTATAATTCACCCCTCCACTTT. The rearrangement joins TRBV27 to TRBJ1-6; perhaps TRBD1 as D (6 bases). The length of the CDR3 is 17 residues. Per germline, CDR1 MNHEY and CDR2 SMNVEV (reference sequence). Between the trimmed V and J ends, which lost 3 bases and 0 bases, there was a span of 12 bases.

V usage is TRBV7-2 and J usage is TRBJ1-1; TRBD1 is a possible D gene (5 bases). The germline CDR1 and CDR2 sequences are SGHTA and FQGNSA. V was cut by 5 bases and J by 6 bases, with 19 bases left in between. The CDR3 extends over 15 amino acids. The CDR3 loop reads CASSQGGGALAEAFF. In nucleotides, the CDR3 is TGTGCCAGCAGCCAAGGTGGCGGGGCTCTCGCTGAAGCTTTCTTT.

This sequence joins TRBV29-1 and TRBJ2-7; 11 bases are a match to TRBD2. CDR1 SQVTM and CDR2 ANQGSEA come from the germline V gene. This CDR3 is 14 amino acids long. The V and J ends lost 5 bases and 5 bases, in that order; junction bases with no gene match: 8. The CDR3: CSVKVAGGPNEQYF. The CDR3 DNA follows: TGCAGCGTTAAAGTAGCGGGGGGGCCCAACGAGCAGTACTTC.

V is TRBV29-1 and J is TRBJ1-1, with no clear D. Germline V CDR1 and CDR2: SQVTM, ANQGSEA. V lost 4 bases and J lost 1, with 10 bases in between. The CDR3 contains 13 residues. CDR3 DNA sequence: TGCAGCGTTGGCGGGTCAAAGAACACTGAAGCTTTCTTT. Protein product: CSVGGSKNTEAFF.

The chain carries TRBV18 and TRBJ1-1, with unresolved D. Looked up from germline, CDR1 is KGHSH and CDR2 is LQKENI. Trimming shortened V by 6 bases and J by 1 base, and 9 bases separated the two germline ends. The CDR3 totals 13 residues. The CDR3 DNA reads TGTGCCAGCTCGTTCACAGAGAACACTGAAGCTTTCTTT. Its translation is CASSFTENTEAFF.